What follows describes a single TCR beta chain. The target antigen is unknown. The CDR3 length is 13 residues. CDR1 and CDR2 from the germline V gene are LNHDA and SQIVND (reference sequence). The V segment lost 11 bases and the J segment 7 bases; nucleotides outside the gene matches: 10. The data derive from a study of T cell responses to AZD1222 COVID-19 vaccine. Findings and limits, study-wide: Repertoire sampling occurred only after the peak T cell response.

This table comes from immunoSEQ multiplex PCR, and its TCRdb copy is limited to in-frame clones, with some not included. The sample lists 150,000 to 200,000 clones, approximately 95% seen once, with approximately 1% in the top ten. Samples with a second dose at about 4 or about 12 weeks were pooled together. The sequence derives from an adult who received the AZD1222 COVID-19 vaccine. Sample: peripheral blood, taken 28 days after the second AZD1222 dose. The chain has TRBV19 and TRBJ2-7; 11 nucleotides line up with TRBD2. This chain's CDR3 is CASSGTSGWEQYF. As DNA, the CDR3 is TGTGCCTCATCGGGGACTAGCGGATGGGAGCAGTACTTC.